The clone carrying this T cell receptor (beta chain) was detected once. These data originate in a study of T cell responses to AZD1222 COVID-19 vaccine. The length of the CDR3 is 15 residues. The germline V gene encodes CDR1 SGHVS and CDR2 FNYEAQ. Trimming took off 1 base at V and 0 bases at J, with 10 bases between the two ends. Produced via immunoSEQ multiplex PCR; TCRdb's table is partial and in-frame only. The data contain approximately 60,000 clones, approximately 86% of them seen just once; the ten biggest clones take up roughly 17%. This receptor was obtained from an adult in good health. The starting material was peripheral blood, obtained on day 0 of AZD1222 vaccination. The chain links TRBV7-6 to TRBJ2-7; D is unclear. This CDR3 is CASSLDHGSSYEQYF. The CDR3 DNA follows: TGTGCCAGCAGCTTAGATCACGGTTCCTCCTACGAGCAGTACTTC.